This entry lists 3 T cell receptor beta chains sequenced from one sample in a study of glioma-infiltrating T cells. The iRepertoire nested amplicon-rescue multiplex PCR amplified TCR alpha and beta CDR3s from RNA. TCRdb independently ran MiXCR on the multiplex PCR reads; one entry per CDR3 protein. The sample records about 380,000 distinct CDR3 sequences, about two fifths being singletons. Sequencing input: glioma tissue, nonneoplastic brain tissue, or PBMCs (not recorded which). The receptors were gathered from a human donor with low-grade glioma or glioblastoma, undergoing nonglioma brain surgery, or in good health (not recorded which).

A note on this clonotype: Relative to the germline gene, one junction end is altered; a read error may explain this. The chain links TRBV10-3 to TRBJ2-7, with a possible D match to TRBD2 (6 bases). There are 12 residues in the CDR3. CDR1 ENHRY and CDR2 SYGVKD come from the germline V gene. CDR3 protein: CATGAGTDEKFF. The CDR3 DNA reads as TGTGCCACCGGTGCGGGGACCGATGAGAAGTTCTTC.

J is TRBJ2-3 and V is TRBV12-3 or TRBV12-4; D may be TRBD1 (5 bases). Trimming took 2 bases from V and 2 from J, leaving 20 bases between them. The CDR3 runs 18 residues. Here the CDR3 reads CASSLTIGFDSHTDTQYF. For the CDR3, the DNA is TGTGCCAGCAGTTTAACTATTGGGTTCGACAGTCACACAGATACGCAGTATTTT.

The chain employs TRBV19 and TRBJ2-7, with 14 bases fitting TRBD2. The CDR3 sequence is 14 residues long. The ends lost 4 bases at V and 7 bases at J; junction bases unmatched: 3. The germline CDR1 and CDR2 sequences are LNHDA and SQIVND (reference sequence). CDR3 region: CASSTGTSGREQYF. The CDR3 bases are TGTGCCAGTAGTACCGGGACTAGCGGGAGAGAGCAGTACTTC.